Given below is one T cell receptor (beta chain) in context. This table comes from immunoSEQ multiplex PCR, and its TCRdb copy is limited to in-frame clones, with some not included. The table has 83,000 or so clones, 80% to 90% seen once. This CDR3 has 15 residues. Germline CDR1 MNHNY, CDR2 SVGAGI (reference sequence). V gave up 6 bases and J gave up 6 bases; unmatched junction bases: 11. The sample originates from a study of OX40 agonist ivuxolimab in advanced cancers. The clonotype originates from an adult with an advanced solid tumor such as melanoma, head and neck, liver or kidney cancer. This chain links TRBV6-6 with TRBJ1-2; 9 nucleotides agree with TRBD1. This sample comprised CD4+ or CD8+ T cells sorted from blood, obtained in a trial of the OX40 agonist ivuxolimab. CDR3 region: CASSLTRQGEDGYTF. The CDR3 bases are TGTGCCAGCAGCCTCACCAGACAGGGGGAGGATGGCTACACCTTC.